Described below is a single T cell receptor beta chain sequence and its context. The antigen remains undetermined. Trimming stripped 11 bases from V and 6 bases from J, with 14 bases between. There are 11 residues in the CDR3. Per the germline V gene, CDR1 is MNHNS and CDR2 is SASEGT. Produced via immunoSEQ multiplex PCR; TCRdb's table is partial and in-frame only. The repertoire holds approximately 76,000 clones, with over 70% as singletons. The source of the sample is a study of graft-versus-host responses after intestinal transplantation. About the research overall: Every recipient underwent anti-thymocyte globulin induction, then tacrolimus and steroids for two to four years.

Study results and limitations: Allografts carried high graft-versus-host to host-versus-graft clonal ratios in patients having graft-donor T cell macrochimerism. Investigators detected GvH clones in recipient marrow, with some emerging earlier in ileum or blood. Early declines in HvG clones that occurred post-transplant were associated with peak circulating GvH clone levels.

This clonotype originated in a human donor who was the organ donor for an intestinal transplant. Specimen: unstimulated CD4+ T cells sorted from spleen or lymph node cells, collected before transplant. The chain recombines TRBV6-1 with TRBJ2-7, with D possibly matching TRBD2 (7 bases). CDR3 coding DNA: TGTGCCGCAGTCGGGGGGCTCGAGCAGTACGTC. Its protein product is CAAVGGLEQYV.